This T cell receptor (beta chain) was identified in a study of T cells in Graves' hyperthyroidism and ophthalmopathy. Overall study context: The blood sample was taken at first diagnosis, before treatment began. Whole-study findings and limits: Within blood appeared most thyroid clonotypes that had expanded above 0.001.

The V and J ends lost 5 bases and 2 bases respectively, with 10 bases between them. The CDR3 is 13 amino acids. Germline CDR1 MNHEY, CDR2 SMNVEV (reference sequence). A note on this clonotype: Its antigen is not known.

Patients with ophthalmopathy all had a Clinical Activity Score of at least 3, a NOSPECS grade of at least 4 and duration under 3 months. Any patient presenting with uncontrolled infection, other autoimmune disease, pregnancy or lactation was left out. From RNA transcripts, TCR beta CDR3 regions were amplified. A first-round RT-PCR of the TCR CDR3 used the HTBI primer set. TCRdb fed the multiplex PCR reads into MiXCR, producing one record per CDR3 protein. This table has some 320,000 distinct CDR3 sequences, roughly 13% appearing once. The chain is built from TRBV27 and TRBJ2-7; weak D call: TRBD2 (5 bases). The sequenced sample consisted of blood. The receptor comes from a woman aged 40 to 50 with Graves' ophthalmopathy. The CDR3 region has the DNA TGTGCCAGCAGTCGAGGACTGACCTACGAGCAGTACTTC. Its protein product is CASSRGLTYEQYF.